Presented here are 7 T cell receptor beta chains from one specimen sequenced in a study of blood T cell repertoires in COVID-19. Sequencing used immunoSEQ multiplex PCR; TCRdb keeps in-frame clones, though not all of them. This sample has hundreds of thousands of clones, with 70% to 90% found just once. Material for sequencing was PBMCs or T cells enriched from blood (not recorded which). The source of these receptors is a woman aged 40 to 55 who had recovered from COVID-19.

The V call is TRBV9, the J call TRBJ2-7, with TRBD2 matching 10 bases. Germline lookup yields CDR1 SGDLS and CDR2 YYNGEE. The CDR3 spans 16 residues. Trimming removed 0 bases from V and 6 bases from J; junction bases left unmatched: 9. In DNA, the CDR3 is TGTGCCAGCAGCGTAGAGCCTAGCGGGAGTAGGTGCGAGCAGTACTTC. It translates to CASSVEPSGSRCEQYF.

The genes are TRBV4-2 and TRBJ2-7, with 7 bases identical to TRBD2. The length of the CDR3 is 16 residues. Germline loops: CDR1 LGHNA, CDR2 YNFKEQ. V was pared by 1 base and J by 1 base, with 7 bases of the junction left unmatched. CDR3 coding DNA: TGTGCCAGCAGCCAAGTGGAGGCAGCGGGGTCCTACGAGCAGTACTTC. This translates into CASSQVEAAGSYEQYF.

This clone is a singleton in its sample. The genes are TRBV2 and TRBJ2-2; D is undetermined. Germline loops: CDR1 SNHLY, CDR2 FYNNEI. This CDR3 region has 14 residues. V lost 6 bases and J 0 bases, leaving 8 bases between the germline ends. CDR3 residues: CASSRETNTGELFF. DNA of the CDR3: TGTGCCAGCAGCCGCGAAACGAACACCGGGGAGCTGTTTTTT. The full variable domain, completed using reference TRBV2 and TRBJ2-2, is EPEVTQTPSHQVTQMGQEVILRCVPISNHLYFYWYRQILGQKVEFLVSFYNNEISEKSEIFDDQFSVERPDGSNFTLKIRSTKLEDSAMYFCASSRETNTGELFFGEGSRLTVL.

The rearrangement joins TRBV24-1 to TRBJ2-1, with D possibly TRBD2 on 6 matching bases. Germline-derived CDR1 and CDR2 are KGHDR and SFDVKD. CDR3 length: 15 amino acids. With 5 bases removed from V and 3 bases from J, the gap between germline ends came to 13 bases. This CDR3 reads CATSASGVFYNEQFF. CDR3 in DNA: TGTGCCACCAGTGCATCGGGAGTTTTCTACAATGAGCAGTTCTTC.

The rearrangement links TRBV7-9 to TRBJ1-4, with 7 bases that match TRBD1. Germline CDR1 is SEHNR and CDR2 is FQNEAQ (reference sequence). The CDR3 runs to 13 residues. Trimming took 5 bases from V and 8 from J; bases not matched to a gene: 5. CDR3 loop: CASSRQGWEKLFF. CDR3 coding DNA: TGTGCCAGCAGCCGACAGGGCTGGGAAAAACTGTTTTTT.

The V gene is TRBV4-1, the J gene TRBJ2-5; D might be TRBD1 (6 bases). Trimming took off 2 bases at V and 5 bases at J, with 18 bases between the two ends. This CDR3 region has 16 residues. Germline CDR1 and CDR2: MGHRA and YSYEKL. CDR3 protein: CASSQHLTGRYETQYF. The CDR3 DNA sequence: TGCGCCAGCAGCCAACATCTGACAGGTCGATATGAGACCCAGTACTTC.

The chain employs TRBV5-4 and TRBJ2-1; 8 bases align to TRBD2. CDR1 and CDR2 from the germline V gene are SGHNT and YYREEE (reference sequence). The CDR3 totals 14 residues. The J segment lost 5 bases and the V segment lost 0 bases, leaving 1 base of the junction unmatched. CDR3 loop: CASSLAGLDNEQFF. DNA of the CDR3: TGTGCCAGCAGCTTGGCGGGACTAGACAATGAGCAGTTCTTC.